This TCR beta chain was identified in a study of T cell changes during pregnancy in multiple sclerosis. Method: immunoSEQ multiplex PCR; TCRdb's copy keeps in-frame clones and lacks some. The sample holds more than 75,000 clones; approximately 92% are singletons and the top ten take roughly 0.94%. Germline-derived CDR1 and CDR2 are SGHVS and FNYEAQ. V shed 0 bases, J shed 7 bases, and the junction held 13 bases outside the gene matches. The CDR3 length is 18 residues. The TCR originated in a female donor with multiple sclerosis, enrolled in a pregnancy study. V gene TRBV7-6 combines with J gene TRBJ2-5, with 11 bases identical to TRBD2. The specimen was peripheral blood, collected in the first trimester of pregnancy. This CDR3 is CASSLAASGRSAYGTQYF. The DNA of the CDR3 is TGTGCCAGCAGCTTAGCGGCTAGCGGGAGGTCCGCCTACGGGACCCAGTACTTC.